This note documents a single T cell receptor beta chain sequence. Primers: 60 Vbeta forward and 13 Jbeta reverse. Method: immunoSEQ multiplex PCR; TCRdb's copy keeps in-frame clones and lacks some. The sample records some 150,000 clones, approximately 80% being singletons. Trimming took 2 bases from V and 6 from J, leaving 19 bases between them. The CDR3 consists of 16 residues. The germline V gene has CDR1 SEHNR and CDR2 FQNEAQ (reference sequence). The entry originates in a study of cytomegalovirus exposure and HLA in healthy donors. The TCR comes from a woman in her thirties or forties in good health and CMV-seronegative. Sequencing was carried out using PBMCs. The chain couples TRBV7-9 to TRBJ1-1; D remains ambiguous. The CDR3 DNA is TGTGCCAGCAGCTTATACCGGGAGACTAGTATATCTGAAGCTTTCTTT. Protein product: CASSLYRETSISEAFF.